This TCR beta chain was recorded in a study of shared clonotypes between healthy human individuals. V dropped 7 bases and J dropped 7 bases, with 14 bases sitting between them. The germline CDR1 and CDR2 sequences are SNHLY and FYNNEI. There are 13 residues in the CDR3. Findings and limits, study-wide: The sharing of 5% to 6.5% of naive CD4 clonotypes was seen across a handful of donors.

Comments on this clone: Its antigen is unidentified.

Naive CD45RA+ and memory CD45RA-negative subsets were split from CD4+ cells. The material for each subset, its genomic DNA, was split evenly across several immunoSEQ plates. TCRdb keeps only in-frame clones here, not all; method: immunoSEQ multiplex PCR. The data contain over a million clones, around 97% of them singletons. This sequence joins TRBV2 and TRBJ1-5, with D perhaps matching TRBD1 (5 bases). The sequence came from a man aged 25 to 45 in good health. The sequenced material came from naive CD4+ T cells sorted from blood. Indicated subset: CD45RA+ positively selected. This chain's CDR3 is CASTPGRDQPQHF. The CDR3 bases are TGTGCCAGCACTCCGGGGCGGGACCAGCCCCAGCATTTT.